Listed below are T cell receptor beta chains from one sample, sequenced in a study of control samples from healthy donors and cancer patients. This table comes from immunoSEQ multiplex PCR, and its TCRdb copy is limited to in-frame clones, with some not included. There are over 150,000 clones in the sample; 90% occur only once, and around 1.5% lies in the top ten. The sample was blood. These receptors all come from a woman aged 50 to 65 in good health. CDR3s include the opening cysteine and the closing phenylalanine or tryptophan. D genes are given only for firm matches. Rows may omit the clone size; those that give it use once, few, many or a size class.

v_gene	d_gene	abundance	j_gene	CDR3aa	CDR3nt
TRBV9	-	-	TRBJ1-2	CASSPGHLRASGYTF	TGTGCCAGCAGCCCAGGACACCTTCGAGCGAGTGGCTACACCTTC
TRBV7-9	-	-	TRBJ1-2	CASSLVGAPYGYTF	TGTGCCAGCAGCTTAGTGGGGGCCCCTTATGGCTACACCTTC
TRBV28	-	-	TRBJ1-6	CASSSEQGPGSPLHF	TGTGCCAGCAGTTCTGAACAGGGACCAGGCTCACCCCTCCACTTT
TRBV5-6	-	-	TRBJ2-7	CASSLKGHEQYF	TGTGCCAGCAGCTTGAAGGGGCACGAGCAGTACTTC
TRBV30	-	-	TRBJ1-6	CACSGQSNSPLHF	TGTGCCTGTTCCGGACAGAGTAATTCACCCCTCCACTTT
TRBV19	TRBD2	-	TRBJ2-7	CASQDGPGGGNEQYF	TGTGCCAGCCAAGATGGGCCGGGCGGGGGAAACGAGCAGTACTTC
TRBV7-3	TRBD1	once	TRBJ1-2	CASSTTGVYGYTF	TGTGCCAGCAGTACGACAGGGGTCTATGGCTACACCTTC
TRBV10-3	-	-	TRBJ2-1	CAISDTDNEQFF	TGTGCCATCAGTGACACGGACAATGAGCAGTTCTTC
TRBV29-1	TRBD1	-	TRBJ1-6	CSVGDRGNSPLHF	TGCAGCGTTGGGGACAGGGGAAATTCACCCCTCCACTTT
TRBV3-1/TRBV3-2	-	-	TRBJ2-1	CASSQGSGYGSNEQFF	TGTGCCAGCAGCCAGGGTTCGGGGTATGGTTCCAATGAGCAGTTCTTC
TRBV7-2	-	once	TRBJ1-2	CASSLASGTTTGGYTF	TGTGCCAGCAGCTTAGCGTCCGGGACGACAACTGGTGGCTACACCTTC
TRBV19	-	-	TRBJ1-4	CASSRGQRGEKLFF	TGTGCCAGTAGCCGCGGACAGAGGGGTGAAAAACTGTTTTTT
TRBV7-3	-	-	TRBJ2-7	CASSLSYEQYF	TGTGCCAGCAGCCTTTCCTACGAGCAGTACTTC
TRBV19	-	-	TRBJ1-2	CASSKDSHKTYGYTF	TGTGCCAGTAGTAAAGACAGTCACAAGACTTATGGCTACACCTTC
TRBV6-5	-	once	TRBJ1-5	CASSPTGSSNQPQHF	TGTGCCAGCAGCCCGACAGGATCTAGCAATCAGCCCCAGCATTTT
TRBV7-3	-	-	TRBJ1-1	CASSLRGRALNTEAFF	TGTGCCAGCAGCTTAAGGGGCAGAGCCTTGAACACTGAAGCTTTCTTT
TRBV28	-	-	TRBJ1-1	CASSLRMQVGRHAEAFF	TGTGCCAGCAGTTTACGTATGCAGGTTGGGCGTCACGCTGAAGCTTTCTTT
TRBV28	TRBD2	-	TRBJ2-1	CASRSGTSGPAYNEQFF	TGTGCCAGCAGATCCGGGACTAGCGGGCCCGCCTACAATGAGCAGTTCTTC
TRBV6-6	-	-	TRBJ2-5	CASSYSGPKETQYF	TGTGCCAGCAGTTACTCCGGACCAAAAGAGACCCAGTACTTC
TRBV5-1	TRBD1	-	TRBJ1-4	CASSQTGLGEKLFF	TGCGCCAGCAGCCAGACAGGGTTGGGAGAAAAACTGTTTTTT
TRBV4-2	TRBD1	-	TRBJ1-4	CASSQEAGTAIRGGEKLFF	TGTGCCAGCAGCCAAGAAGCCGGGACAGCCATCCGGGGAGGTGAAAAACTGTTTTTT
TRBV6-5	-	-	TRBJ1-1	CASRTGLNTEAFF	TGTGCCAGCAGGACAGGCCTGAACACTGAAGCTTTCTTT
TRBV5-1	TRBD1	-	TRBJ2-4	CASSPPGQGANIQYF	TGCGCCAGCAGCCCGCCGGGACAGGGGGCAAACATTCAGTACTTC
TRBV7-3	-	-	TRBJ1-6	CASSAGLYNSPLHF	TGTGCCAGCAGCGCCGGACTATATAATTCACCCCTCCACTTT
TRBV19	-	-	TRBJ2-7	CASRGQAGVYEQYF	TGTGCCAGTAGAGGGCAGGCAGGCGTATACGAGCAGTACTTC
TRBV9	-	-	TRBJ1-2	CASSTRAGYTYGYTF	TGTGCCAGCAGCACCCGAGCGGGTTACACCTATGGCTACACCTTC
TRBV12-3/TRBV12-4	TRBD1	-	TRBJ1-6	CASSSTGVSPLHF	TGTGCCAGCAGTTCGACAGGGGTTTCACCCCTCCACTTT
TRBV19	-	-	TRBJ2-3	CASSLTDTQYF	TGTGCCAGTAGCCTTACAGATACGCAGTATTTT
TRBV5-1	TRBD1	-	TRBJ2-7	CASSFSGGNYEQYF	TGCGCCAGCAGCTTTTCAGGGGGAAACTACGAGCAGTACTTC
TRBV7-3	TRBD1	-	TRBJ2-3	CASSYTRDRGDTQYF	TGTGCCAGCAGCTATACCCGGGACAGGGGAGATACGCAGTATTTT
TRBV5-5	-	-	TRBJ1-1	CASSFGAGEAFF	TGTGCCAGCAGCTTTGGGGCAGGTGAAGCTTTCTTT
TRBV27	TRBD1	-	TRBJ2-7	CASSLRTGWAYEQYF	TGTGCCAGCAGTTTACGGACAGGGTGGGCTTACGAGCAGTACTTC
TRBV9	-	-	TRBJ1-6	CASSLDEWDDSPLHF	TGTGCCAGCAGCTTGGACGAATGGGATGATTCACCCCTCCACTTT
TRBV5-1	-	-	TRBJ1-3	CASSLRGSSGNTIYF	TGCGCCAGCAGCTTGCGGGGGAGCTCTGGAAACACCATATATTTT
TRBV18	-	-	TRBJ2-2	CASSPSVHISTGELFF	TGTGCCAGCTCACCATCGGTACATATCAGCACCGGGGAGCTGTTTTTT
TRBV28	-	-	TRBJ2-7	CASSLSRGSYEQYF	TGTGCCAGCAGTCTCAGCCGAGGGTCCTACGAGCAGTACTTC
TRBV7-3	-	-	TRBJ2-7	CASSLSSHNSYEQYF	TGTGCCAGCAGCTTGTCTTCACACAACTCCTACGAGCAGTACTTC